A single sample is the source of the 27 T cell receptor beta chains below, sequenced in a study of Ad26.COV2.S vaccination and SARS-CoV-2 variants. The repertoire was sequenced with immunoSEQ multiplex PCR; TCRdb's copy has only in-frame clones and lacks some. The table shows 300,000 to 400,000 clones, with about 89% occurring only once. The sample's treatment: roughly 20 received Ad26.COV2.S at low or high dose, single or two shots; five or six received placebo; per-sample allocation not given. Vaccine and placebo recipients were sampled on day 63 after the first injection. The source material was peripheral blood, sampled in a trial of Ad26.COV2.S vaccine versus placebo. The receptors were sampled from a person aged 18-60 years who received the Ad26.COV2.S COVID-19 vaccine or a placebo.

V usage is TRBV12-3 or TRBV12-4 and J usage is TRBJ2-7; 7 nucleotides align to TRBD1. The J segment lost 5 bases and the V segment lost 6 bases, leaving 7 bases of the junction unmatched. There are 13 residues in the CDR3. This chain's CDR3 is CASRRQGWDEQYF. The DNA of the CDR3 is TGTGCCAGCAGGAGACAGGGATGGGACGAGCAGTACTTC.

This chain links TRBV28 with TRBJ2-2; D uncertain. Looked up from germline, CDR1 is MDHEN and CDR2 is SYDVKM. The ends were cut back, 6 bases at V and 9 bases at J, with 8 bases in the middle. The CDR3 extends over 11 amino acids. The CDR3 sequence is CASSPNRELFF. The CDR3 region has the DNA TGTGCCAGCAGCCCGAACAGGGAGCTGTTTTTT.

The V and J genes are TRBV6-5 and TRBJ2-2, with D perhaps TRBD1 or TRBD2 (5 bases each). CDR1 is MNHEY and CDR2 is SVGAGI in the germline V gene. The length of the CDR3 is 14 residues. Trimming stripped 6 bases from V and 5 bases from J, with 13 bases between. In DNA, the CDR3 is TGTGCCAGCAGGCTGCTCGAGGGGACCGGGGAGCTGTTTTTT. Translation gives CASRLLEGTGELFF.

The CDR3 loop reads CASRAPGTSTYNEQFF. CDR3 DNA sequence: TGTGCCAGCAGAGCCCCCGGGACTAGTACCTACAATGAGCAGTTCTTC. The chain is built from TRBV28 and TRBJ2-1; 8 bases are shared with TRBD2. The CDR3 is made up of 16 amino acids. From germline, CDR1 is MDHEN and CDR2 SYDVKM. The V segment lost 6 bases and the J segment 2 bases; nucleotides outside the gene matches: 9.

The chain combines TRBV5-1 with TRBJ2-7; TRBD2 matches 11 bases. This CDR3 region has 15 residues. Germline CDR1 and CDR2: SGHRS and YFSETQ. V gave up 4 bases and J gave up 5 bases; unmatched junction bases: 8. CDR3 bases: TGCGCCAGCAGCCTTAGCGGGAGGGCCTTCCACGAGCAGTACTTC. It specifies CASSLSGRAFHEQYF.

The rearrangement uses TRBV19 and TRBJ2-3; 8 bases align to TRBD2. The CDR3 loop spans 15 amino acids. CDR1 and CDR2 from the germline V gene are LNHDA and SQIVND (reference sequence). V trimming: 6 bases; J trimming: 0 bases; junction bases outside the gene matches: 5. For the CDR3, the DNA is TGTGCCAGTAGCCGGGGGGGCACGAGCACAGATACGCAGTATTTT. The encoded protein is CASSRGGTSTDTQYF.

The chain recombines TRBV5-1 with TRBJ2-1; the match to TRBD1 covers 8 bases. Losses at the gene ends were 6 bases for V and 6 bases for J; bases not matched to a gene: 14. The CDR3 has 16 amino acids. Germline values: CDR1 SGHRS, CDR2 YFSETQ. CDR3: CASTYRQGSGGNEQFF. Here the CDR3 DNA reads TGCGCCAGCACATACCGACAGGGGAGTGGGGGCAATGAGCAGTTCTTC.

The rearrangement joins TRBV5-1 to TRBJ2-2; TRBD1 agrees at 7 bases. Per germline, CDR1 SGHRS and CDR2 YFSETQ. V lost 3 bases to trimming and J lost 10 bases; unmatched junction nucleotides: 15. There are 16 residues in the CDR3. The CDR3 DNA follows: TGCGCCAGCAGCTGGACCCCCGGGACAGACGAAAAGGAGCTGTTTTTT. Residues: CASSWTPGTDEKELFF.

The rearrangement uses TRBV5-1 and TRBJ1-2; D gene ambiguous. Germline assignment: CDR1 SGHRS and CDR2 YFSETQ. The V and J ends lost 5 bases and 7 bases respectively, with 15 bases between them. The CDR3 length is 13 residues. CDR3 in DNA: TGCGCCAGCAGTGAGCGCGTCGTGGGTGGCTACACCTTC. The encoded protein is CASSERVVGGYTF. The full variable domain, in which reference TRBV5-1 and TRBJ1-2 provide the parts outside the CDR3, is KAGVTQTPRYLIKTRGQQVTLSCSPISGHRSVSWYQQTPGQGLQFLFEYFSETQRNKGNFPGRFSGRQFSNSRSEMNVSTLELGDSALYLCASSERVVGGYTFGSGTRLTVV.

The gene calls are TRBV14 and TRBJ2-6; maybe TRBD1 (7 bases). V was shortened by 1 base and J by 3 bases, with 16 bases between the two germline ends. The CDR3 length is 18 residues. CDR1 and CDR2 (germline): SGHDN, FVKESK. CDR3 loop: CASSQGPHRGGGANVLTF. The DNA for the CDR3 is TGTGCCAGCAGCCAAGGTCCCCACAGGGGAGGTGGGGCCAACGTCCTGACTTTC. The variable domain in full, completed from reference TRBV14 and TRBJ2-6, reads EAGVTQFPSHSVIEKGQTVTLRCDPISGHDNLYWYRRVMGKEIKFLLHFVKESKQDESGMPNNRFLAERTGGTYSTLKVQPAELEDSGVYFCASSQGPHRGGGANVLTFGAGSRLTVL.

This sequence joins TRBV14 and TRBJ2-2; either TRBD1 or TRBD2 may fit D (6 bases each). The CDR3 extends over 16 amino acids. Germline CDR1 and CDR2: SGHDN and FVKESK. V was shortened by 7 bases and J by 0 bases, with 15 bases between the two germline ends. CDR3 region: CASNALGGANTGELFF. The CDR3 DNA reads as TGTGCCAGCAACGCACTGGGGGGCGCGAACACCGGGGAGCTGTTTTTT. The full variable domain, rest sourced from reference TRBV14 and TRBJ2-2, is EAGVTQFPSHSVIEKGQTVTLRCDPISGHDNLYWYRRVMGKEIKFLLHFVKESKQDESGMPNNRFLAERTGGTYSTLKVQPAELEDSGVYFCASNALGGANTGELFFGEGSRLTVL.

The V call is TRBV3-1 (or the pseudogene TRBV3-2), the J call TRBJ1-3, with D hard to call. This CDR3 contains 15 residues. Per germline, CDR1 LGHDT and CDR2 YNNKEL (reference sequence). Between the trimmed V and J ends, which lost 0 bases and 4 bases, there was a span of 10 bases. CDR3 DNA: TGTGCCAGCAGCCAAGAGGCAACAAGGGGAAACACCATATATTTT. Protein sequence: CASSQEATRGNTIYF.

The CDR3 loop is CASSLGPGYEQYF. As DNA, the CDR3 is TGTGCCAGCAGCTTGGGACCTGGCTACGAGCAGTACTTC. The gene calls are TRBV5-6 and TRBJ2-7; D is uncertain. Trimming left V 0 bases short and J 3 bases short, with 7 bases between. Germline CDR1 is SGHDT and CDR2 is YYEEEE. This CDR3 contains 13 residues.

The chain combines TRBV4-1 with TRBJ2-1, with D uncertain. The CDR3 length is 13 residues. Germline assignment: CDR1 MGHRA and CDR2 YSYEKL. The V and J ends lost 1 base and 3 bases respectively, with 4 bases between them. Written as DNA, the CDR3 is TGCGCCAGCAGCCAAGCGTTCTACAATGAGCAGTTCTTC. It specifies CASSQAFYNEQFF.

The rearrangement uses TRBV27 and TRBJ1-1; TRBD1 agrees at 7 bases. This CDR3 has 14 amino acids. Trimming at V came to 1 base and at J to 6 bases, leaving 5 bases not matched to a gene. Germline loops: CDR1 MNHEY, CDR2 SMNVEV (reference sequence). The chain's CDR3 is CASSLFDRAAEAFF. CDR3 in DNA: TGTGCCAGCAGTTTATTTGACAGGGCCGCTGAAGCTTTCTTT.

The V gene is TRBV15, the J gene TRBJ1-1, with D possibly matching TRBD1 (5 bases). This CDR3 has 15 amino acids. Germline V gene sequence: CDR1 LNHNV, CDR2 YYDKDF (reference sequence). Trimming removed 1 base from V and 3 bases from J, with 12 bases in between. CDR3 bases: TGTGCCACCAGCAGAGTGCGAGTGGGGCACACTGAAGCTTTCTTT. Translation gives CATSRVRVGHTEAFF.

This chain uses TRBV2 with TRBJ1-1; D unresolved. Trimming removed 8 bases at V and 1 base at J, with 11 bases between. In germline, CDR1 is SNHLY, CDR2 FYNNEI. The CDR3 is 13 residues long. Here the CDR3 reads CASGERGNTEAFF. The DNA of the CDR3 is TGTGCCAGCGGGGAGCGCGGGAACACTGAAGCTTTCTTT.

V and J are TRBV2 and TRBJ2-3; D remains ambiguous. V was shortened by 7 bases and J by 3 bases, with 8 bases between the two germline ends. Germline assignment: CDR1 SNHLY and CDR2 FYNNEI. The CDR3 loop spans 12 amino acids. In DNA, the CDR3 is TGTGCCAGCAACACCTATACAGATACGCAGTATTTT. Translation: CASNTYTDTQYF.

This chain links TRBV28 with TRBJ2-1; D unresolved. Germline CDR1 and CDR2: MDHEN and SYDVKM. V lost 10 bases and J 5 bases, leaving 15 bases between the germline ends. The CDR3 totals 13 residues. The CDR3 DNA sequence: TGTGCCACTAACCTCAGCTGGAACAATGAGCAGTTCTTC. This encodes CATNLSWNNEQFF.

This rearrangement joins TRBV28 to TRBJ1-5; D not resolved. The germline CDR1 and CDR2 sequences are MDHEN and SYDVKM. V shed 2 bases and J shed 3 bases, with 11 bases lying between them. The CDR3 is 15 residues long. CDR3 sequence (DNA): TGTGCCAGCAGTTTAGTGGGAGTTATCAATCAGCCCCAGCATTTT. Encoded protein: CASSLVGVINQPQHF.

V is TRBV4-2 and J is TRBJ2-3; 8 positions agree with TRBD2. V lost 3 bases, J lost 4 bases, and 9 bases stayed unmatched. The V gene's germline CDR1 is LGHNA and CDR2 YNFKEQ. This CDR3 has 16 residues. This CDR3 reads CASSHAAGEGPDTQYF. CDR3 DNA: TGTGCCAGCAGCCACGCAGCGGGAGAGGGGCCAGATACGCAGTATTTT.

V gene TRBV19 combines with J gene TRBJ1-2; 7 nucleotides line up with TRBD1. Germline assignment: CDR1 LNHDA and CDR2 SQIVND (reference sequence). CDR3 size: 14 residues. The V gene end was trimmed by 5 bases and the J gene end by 5 bases; junction bases not matched to a gene: 8. CDR3 loop: CASSPDRDVYGYTF. In DNA form, the CDR3 reads TGTGCCAGTAGTCCCGACAGGGATGTTTATGGCTACACCTTC.

This rearrangement joins TRBV20-1 to TRBJ1-1; 9 bases align to TRBD1. J gave up 1 base and V 3 bases, and 6 bases lay outside the gene matches. Germline V lookup: CDR1 DFQATT, CDR2 SNEGSKA (reference sequence). The CDR3 is 15 residues long. The CDR3 bases are TGCAGTGCTAGTAGCTGGGGACAGGGGAACACTGAAGCTTTCTTT. Amino acids: CSASSWGQGNTEAFF.

V and J are TRBV7-9 and TRBJ1-5; D is unresolved. Germline lookup yields CDR1 SEHNR and CDR2 FQNEAQ (reference sequence). Between the trimmed V and J ends, which lost 0 bases and 0 bases, there was a span of 9 bases. The CDR3 spans 16 residues. CDR3: CASSLAEPPSNQPQHF. The CDR3, as DNA: TGTGCCAGCAGCTTAGCGGAGCCGCCTAGCAATCAGCCCCAGCATTTT. Variable domain in full (rest from reference TRBV7-9 and TRBJ1-5): DTGVSQNPRHKITKRGQNVTFRCDPISEHNRLYWYRQTLGQGPEFLTYFQNEAQLEKSRLLSDRFSAERPKGSFSTLEIQRTEQGDSAMYLCASSLAEPPSNQPQHFGDGTRLSIL.

The gene calls are TRBV30 and TRBJ1-2; tentatively, D is TRBD1 (5 bases). The CDR3 length is 14 residues. Trimming took 2 bases from V and 4 from J, leaving 14 bases between them. The germline CDR1 and CDR2 sequences are GTSNPN and SVGIG (reference sequence). In DNA, the CDR3 is TGTGCCTGGAGTCGGGACGCCTGGACCTATGGCTACACCTTC. Amino acid sequence: CAWSRDAWTYGYTF.

The chain is built from TRBV28 and TRBJ2-1; 15 nucleotides align to TRBD2. The V gene end was trimmed by 1 base and the J gene end by 5 bases; junction bases not matched to a gene: 3. CDR3 size: 17 residues. The germline V gene has CDR1 MDHEN and CDR2 SYDVKM. The CDR3 here is CASSLYRTSGRDNEQFF. The CDR3 DNA reads TGTGCCAGCAGTTTATATCGGACTAGCGGGAGGGACAATGAGCAGTTCTTC.

The chain links TRBV6-2 or TRBV6-3 to TRBJ2-7, with no clear D. Trimming took off 2 bases at V and 3 bases at J, with 5 bases between the two ends. This CDR3 has 12 residues. Germline CDR1 MNHEY, CDR2 SVGEGT. CDR3 DNA: TGTGCCAGCAGTTACCATAGCTACGAGCAGTACTTC. The encoded protein is CASSYHSYEQYF.